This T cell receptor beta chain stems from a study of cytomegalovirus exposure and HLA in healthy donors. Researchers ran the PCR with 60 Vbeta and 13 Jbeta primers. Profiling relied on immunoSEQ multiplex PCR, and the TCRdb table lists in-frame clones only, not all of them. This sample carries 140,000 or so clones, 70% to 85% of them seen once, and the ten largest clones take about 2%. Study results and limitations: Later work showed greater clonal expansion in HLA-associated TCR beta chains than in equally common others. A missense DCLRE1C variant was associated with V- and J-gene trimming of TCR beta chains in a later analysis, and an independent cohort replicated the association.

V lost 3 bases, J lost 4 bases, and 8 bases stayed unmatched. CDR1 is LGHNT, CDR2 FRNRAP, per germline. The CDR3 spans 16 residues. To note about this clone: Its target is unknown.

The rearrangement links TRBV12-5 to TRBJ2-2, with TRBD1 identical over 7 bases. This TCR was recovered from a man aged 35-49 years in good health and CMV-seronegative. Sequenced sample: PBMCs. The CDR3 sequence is CASGLTTGASTGELFF. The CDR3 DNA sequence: TGTGCTAGTGGTTTAACAACAGGGGCCAGCACCGGGGAGCTGTTTTTT. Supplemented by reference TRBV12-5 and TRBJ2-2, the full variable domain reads DARVTQTPRHKVTEMGQEVTMRCQPILGHNTVFWYRQTMMQGLELLAYFRNRAPLDDSGMPKDRFSAEMPDATLATLKIQPSEPRDSAVYFCASGLTTGASTGELFFGEGSRLTVL.